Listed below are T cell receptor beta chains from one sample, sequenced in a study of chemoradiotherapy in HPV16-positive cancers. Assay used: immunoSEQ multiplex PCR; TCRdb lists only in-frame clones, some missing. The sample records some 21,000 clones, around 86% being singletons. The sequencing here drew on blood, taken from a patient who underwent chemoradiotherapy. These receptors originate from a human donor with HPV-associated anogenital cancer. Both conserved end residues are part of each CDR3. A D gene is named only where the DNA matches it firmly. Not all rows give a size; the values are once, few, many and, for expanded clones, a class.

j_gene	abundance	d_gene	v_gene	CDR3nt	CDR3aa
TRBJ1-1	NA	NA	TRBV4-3	TGCGCCAGCAGCCAAGATTCGCGGTTCATGAACACTGAAGCTTTCTTT	CASSQDSRFMNTEAFF
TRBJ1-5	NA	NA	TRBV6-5	TGTGCCAGCAGTTATACAGGCCTTTTTCTCCATTTT	CASSYTGLFLHF
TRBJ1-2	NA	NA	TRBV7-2	TGTGCCAGCAGCCCAAGAATTGGGCAGCCGTTCTATGGCTACACCTTC	CASSPRIGQPFYGYTF
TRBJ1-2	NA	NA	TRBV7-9	TGTGCCAGCAGCTTAGCCCGGGACGGCTACACCTTC	CASSLARDGYTF
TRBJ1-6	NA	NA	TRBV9	TGTGCCAGCAGCCCCACTGGATTCGGGGATTCACCCCTCCACTTT	CASSPTGFGDSPLHF
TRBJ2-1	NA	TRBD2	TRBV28	TGTGCCAGCAGTACACAGACTAGCCTGTCTCCGTTCTTC	CASSTQTSLSPFF
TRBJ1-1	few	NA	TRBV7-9	TGTGCCAGCAGCCCGACCTTGGGGGGAAGGACTGAAGCTTTCTTT	CASSPTLGGRTEAFF
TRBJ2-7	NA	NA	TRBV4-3	TGCGCCAGCAGCCAAGATGACAGCAACAGATACGAGCAGTACTTC	CASSQDDSNRYEQYF
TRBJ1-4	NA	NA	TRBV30	TGTGCCTGGAGTGTACCCGGGTCCGGGGCTAATGAAAAACTGTTTTTT	CAWSVPGSGANEKLFF
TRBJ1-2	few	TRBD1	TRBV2	TGTGCCAGCGTGCGACAGGGGGCTGGTGGCTACACCTTC	CASVRQGAGGYTF
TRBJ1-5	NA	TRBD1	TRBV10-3	TGTGCCATCAGTGAGTCGTTTCCCGGGACAGGCGATCAACCCCAGCATTTT	CAISESFPGTGDQPQHF
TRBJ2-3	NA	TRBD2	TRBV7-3	TGTGCCAGCAGCCGAACTAGCGGGAGCACAGATACGCAGTATTTT	CASSRTSGSTDTQYF
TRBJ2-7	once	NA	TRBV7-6	TGTGCCAGCAGCTCTCCGGGACGTAGTAACGAGCAGTACTTC	CASSSPGRSNEQYF
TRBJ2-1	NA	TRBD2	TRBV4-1	TGCGCCAGCAGCCAAGATCCCCCGACTAGCGGAGTTTACAATGAGCAGTTCTTC	CASSQDPPTSGVYNEQFF
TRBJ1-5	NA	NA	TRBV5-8	TGTGCCAGCAGCCGGGGCGACAGTTTCAATCAGCCCCAGCATTTT	CASSRGDSFNQPQHF
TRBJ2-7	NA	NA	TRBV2	TGTGCCAGCAAATATAGCTCCTACGAGCAGTACTTC	CASKYSSYEQYF
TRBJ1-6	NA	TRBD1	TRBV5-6	TGTGCCAGCAGCTTGGGACAGGGGACGGGATCACCCCTCCACTTT	CASSLGQGTGSPLHF
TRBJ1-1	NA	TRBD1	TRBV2	TGTGCCAGCAGCGGAGGGACAGGGGGTTACGCTGAAGCTTTCTTT	CASSGGTGGYAEAFF
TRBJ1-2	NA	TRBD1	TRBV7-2	TGTGCCAGCAGCCCTAGGGACAGGGGGAGATATGGCTACACCTTC	CASSPRDRGRYGYTF
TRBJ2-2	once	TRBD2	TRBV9	TGTGCCAGCAGCGTTCTAGCGGGGGGTGGGAGCACCGGGGAGCTGTTTTTT	CASSVLAGGGSTGELFF
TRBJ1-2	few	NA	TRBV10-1	TGCGCCAGCAGTGGACAGCTAGGCTATGGCTACACCTTC	CASSGQLGYGYTF
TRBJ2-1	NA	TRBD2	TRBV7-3	TGTGCCAGCAGCTTGGGCGGGAGTAATGAGCAGTTCTTC	CASSLGGSNEQFF
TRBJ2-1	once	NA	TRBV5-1	TGCGCCAGCAGCTTGCAAGACAACTACAATGAGCAGTTCTTC	CASSLQDNYNEQFF
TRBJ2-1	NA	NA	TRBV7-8	TGTGCCAGCAGCTTAGCGGGAGCCAACTACAATGAGCAGTTCTTC	CASSLAGANYNEQFF
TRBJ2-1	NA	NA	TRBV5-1	TGCGCCAGCAGTTTGATTGGACGCAACGACGTCAATGAGCAGTTCTTC	CASSLIGRNDVNEQFF
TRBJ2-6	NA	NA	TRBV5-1	TGCGCCAGCAGCCTGCGGTGGGCCGGGGCCAACGTCCTGACTTTC	CASSLRWAGANVLTF
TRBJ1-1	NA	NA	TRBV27	TGTGCCAGCAGATTTAGACAGCCGGGGACTGAAGCTTTCTTT	CASRFRQPGTEAFF
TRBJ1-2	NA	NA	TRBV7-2	TGTGCCAGCAGCTATAAAGGGGGATCTATGGGCTACACCTTC	CASSYKGGSMGYTF
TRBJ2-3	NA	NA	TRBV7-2	TGTGCCAGCAGCTTAGGGCACCGTGGTGCTTCAGATACGCAGTATTTT	CASSLGHRGASDTQYF
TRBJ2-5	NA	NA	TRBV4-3	TGCGCCAGCAGCCAAGATTACGGTTACGGGGAGACCCAGTACTTC	CASSQDYGYGETQYF
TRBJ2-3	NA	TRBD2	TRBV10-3	TGTGCCATCAGTGAGAGAGTAGCGGGAGGTACAGATACGCAGTATTTT	CAISERVAGGTDTQYF
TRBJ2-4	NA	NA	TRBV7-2	TGTGCCAGCAGCTTAGTGCACTTAGCCAAAAACATTCAGTACTTC	CASSLVHLAKNIQYF
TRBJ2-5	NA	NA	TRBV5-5	TGTGCCAGCAGCTACTCCTCACCGGGGCCGGAGACCCAGTACTTC	CASSYSSPGPETQYF
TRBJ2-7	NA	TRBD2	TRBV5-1	TGCGCCAGCAGCTCTGGGGCTAGCGGGCCTATGGAGCAGTACTTC	CASSSGASGPMEQYF
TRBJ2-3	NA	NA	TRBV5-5	TGTGCCAGCAGCTTTAGAACAGTCACAGATACGCAGTATTTT	CASSFRTVTDTQYF
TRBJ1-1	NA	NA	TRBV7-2	TGTGCCAGCAGCTTAGAATCCGGACAGAGGAACACTGAAGCTTTCTTT	CASSLESGQRNTEAFF
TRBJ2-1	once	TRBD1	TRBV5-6	TGTGCCAGCCGCGGACAGGGGGGAGGCAATGAGCAGTTCTTC	CASRGQGGGNEQFF
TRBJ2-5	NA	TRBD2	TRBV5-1	TGCGCCAGCAGCTTGGCGGTAGCGGGGGGCGGAAACCAAGAGACCCAGTACTTC	CASSLAVAGGGNQETQYF
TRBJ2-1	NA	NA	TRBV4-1	TGCGCCAGCAGCCCGGAGGGCTCCTGGACCCTCAATGAGCAGTTCTTC	CASSPEGSWTLNEQFF
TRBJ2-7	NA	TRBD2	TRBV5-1	TGCGCCAGCAGCTTCACTAGCGGGGCCGCCTACGAGCAGTACTTC	CASSFTSGAAYEQYF
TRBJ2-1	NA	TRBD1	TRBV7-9	TGTGCCAGCATTAGAAAGACAGGGATAATTAATGAGCAGTTCTTC	CASIRKTGIINEQFF
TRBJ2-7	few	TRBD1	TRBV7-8	TGTGCCAGCAGCTACAGAACCGGGACAGGAGCCTACGAGCAGTACTTC	CASSYRTGTGAYEQYF
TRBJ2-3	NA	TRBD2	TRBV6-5	TGTGCCAGCAGTTACTCTGCGGGAGTGACAGATACGCAGTATTTT	CASSYSAGVTDTQYF
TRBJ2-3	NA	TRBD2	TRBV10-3	TGTGCCATCAGTACTAGCGGGGAAAGCACAGATACGCAGTATTTT	CAISTSGESTDTQYF
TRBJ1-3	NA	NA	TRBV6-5	TGTGCCAGCAGTTACCGGGGTGCCTCTGGAAACACCATATATTTT	CASSYRGASGNTIYF
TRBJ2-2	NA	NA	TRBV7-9	TGTGCCAGCAGCCTAATGGGACCTCAGAACACCGGGGAGCTGTTTTTT	CASSLMGPQNTGELFF
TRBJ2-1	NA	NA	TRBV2	TGTGCCAGCAGTGATCCCCGCCGGCCGGTCAATGAGCAGTTCTTC	CASSDPRRPVNEQFF
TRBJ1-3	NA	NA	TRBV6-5	TGTGCCAGCAGACCCTCAGGGTCCTTTGGAAACACCATATATTTT	CASRPSGSFGNTIYF
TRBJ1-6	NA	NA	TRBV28	TGTGCCAGCAGTCCAGGACACACATGGGATTCACCCCTCCACTTT	CASSPGHTWDSPLHF
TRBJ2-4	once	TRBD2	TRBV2	TGTGCCAGCAGTGAGCATAGCGGGATACGGTACTTC	CASSEHSGIRYF
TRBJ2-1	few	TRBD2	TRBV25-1	TGTGCCAGCAGTGGGACACTAGCGGGGGGCGGATCCTACAATGAGCAGTTCTTC	CASSGTLAGGGSYNEQFF
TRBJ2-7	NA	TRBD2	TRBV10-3	TGTGCCATCAGCCAGACTAGCGGGCCTTCCTACGAGCAGTACTTC	CAISQTSGPSYEQYF
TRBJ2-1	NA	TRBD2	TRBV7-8	TGTGCCAGCAGCTTTAGCGGGATAACCTACAATGAGCAGTTCTTC	CASSFSGITYNEQFF